This T cell receptor beta chain stems from a study of CD8 T cells in ankylosing spondylitis. Each TCR beta library was made by quantitative 5'-RACE that incorporated molecular barcodes. Via MiXCR, TCRdb re-called the 5' RACE reads, giving one row per CDR3 protein. The sample has roughly 230,000 distinct CDR3 sequences, over 9.5% seen once; the top ten hold 2.6%. This clonotype was counted many times. Its antigen is unknown. Notes on the study in general: Ankylosing spondylitis blood seemed to carry a telltale TCR beta motif made of roughly eight highly homologous variants. Significant enrichment of disease-linked clones was reportedly seen in matched ankylosing spondylitis synovial fluid.

Germline V gene lookup returns CDR1 MNHEY and CDR2 SMNVEV (reference sequence). The CDR3 has 12 amino acids. V was clipped by 8 bases and J by 7 bases, with 15 bases between them. Material for sequencing was blood, either unsorted or a sorted T cell fraction (not recorded which). This chain uses TRBV27 with TRBJ2-7; D is ambiguous. This receptor was identified in a male donor with ankylosing spondylitis or in good health (not recorded which). In DNA form, the CDR3 reads TGTGCCAGCGGCCTCTTGGTAGGAGAGCAGTACTTC. Residues: CASGLLVGEQYF.